The rows below give T cell receptor beta chains drawn from one sample of a study of Ad26.COV2.S vaccination and SARS-CoV-2 variants. Sequencing used immunoSEQ multiplex PCR; TCRdb keeps in-frame clones, though not all of them. The sample lists roughly 350,000 clones, 65% to 90% occurring once. Here the sequenced sample was peripheral blood, taken in a trial of Ad26.COV2.S vaccine versus placebo. Receptor source: a person between 18 and 59 years old who received the Ad26.COV2.S COVID-19 vaccine or a placebo. Each CDR3 is given with its conserved first and last residue. Fields, in order: V gene, J gene, CDR3 protein.

TRBV18,TRBJ2-7,CASSPRLGEEQYF
TRBV5-1,TRBJ2-2,CASSPYDRNTGELFF
TRBV24-1,TRBJ2-3,CATSDFSGGYPDTQYF
TRBV30,TRBJ1-2,CAWLENYGYTF
TRBV6-1,TRBJ2-2,CASSEIRVGPGELFF
TRBV14,TRBJ1-4,CASSSGFEKLFF
TRBV28,TRBJ2-1,CASSLAGGPRNNEQFF
TRBV7-9,TRBJ2-5,CASTHWTGEETQYF
TRBV6-5,TRBJ1-6,CASSATGNSPLHF
TRBV27,TRBJ2-2,CASSGRDLELFF
TRBV9,TRBJ1-3,CASSPRTGSPSGNTIYF
TRBV6-5,TRBJ2-7,CATGTSLSYEQYF
TRBV7-9,TRBJ2-7,CASSSHLAPSSYEQYF
TRBV4-2,TRBJ2-7,CASSQDHGSSYEQYF
TRBV19,TRBJ2-7,CASSGRGGPHSYEQYF
TRBV6-5,TRBJ1-5,CASSPPGGNQPQHF
TRBV28,TRBJ1-5,CASSPNTNQPQHF
TRBV7-2,TRBJ2-3,CASRGPGLAGRTDTQYF
TRBV18,TRBJ2-7,CASSPGQGNEQYF
TRBV28,TRBJ2-1,CASSHSPEGRGEQFF
TRBV7-2,TRBJ2-7,CASSLVFEQYF
TRBV4-1,TRBJ2-3,CASSQASEQADTQYF
TRBV7-9,TRBJ2-1,CASSHRDRDLYAQFF
TRBV3-1/TRBV3-2,TRBJ2-7,CASSPRDRGEQYF
TRBV18,TRBJ1-6,CASSPDRRGNSPLHF
TRBV7-9,TRBJ2-3,CASSSQTSRGDTQYF
TRBV7-9,TRBJ2-3,CASSWTSGRARTDTQYF
TRBV5-4,TRBJ1-1,CASRDGAPSNTEAFF
TRBV3-1/TRBV3-2,TRBJ2-7,CASSQTGEQYF
TRBV6-5,TRBJ1-2,CASFGGLSGYTF
TRBV12-5,TRBJ2-7,CASGLVSRGLMGEQYF
TRBV7-9,TRBJ2-1,CASSLLGGGYNEQFF
TRBV24-1,TRBJ2-1,CATSDFGQFNEQFF
TRBV4-2,TRBJ1-1,CASSQRGTSGSTEAFF
TRBV24-1,TRBJ1-5,CAAQILVDGGLYSNQPQHF
TRBV3-1/TRBV3-2,TRBJ2-2,CATQSAGELFF
TRBV3-1/TRBV3-2,TRBJ2-3,CASSQDRDRLMTDTQYF
TRBV19,TRBJ2-2,CASSPVETPNTGELFF
TRBV11-2,TRBJ1-1,CASSLAGGRGTEAFF
TRBV14,TRBJ2-5,CASSQVSGVWTQYF
TRBV4-1,TRBJ2-7,CASSQFQGAGFYEQYF